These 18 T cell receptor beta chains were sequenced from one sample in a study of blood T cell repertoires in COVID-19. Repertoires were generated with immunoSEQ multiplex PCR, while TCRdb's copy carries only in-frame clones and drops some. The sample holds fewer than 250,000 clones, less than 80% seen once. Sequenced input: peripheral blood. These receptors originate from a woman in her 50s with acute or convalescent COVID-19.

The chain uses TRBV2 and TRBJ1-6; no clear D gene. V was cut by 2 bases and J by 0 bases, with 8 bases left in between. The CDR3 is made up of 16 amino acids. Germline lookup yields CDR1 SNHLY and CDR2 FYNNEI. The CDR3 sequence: CASSEPSYSYNSPLHF. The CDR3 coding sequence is TGTGCCAGCAGTGAACCAAGCTACTCCTATAATTCACCCCTCCACTTT.

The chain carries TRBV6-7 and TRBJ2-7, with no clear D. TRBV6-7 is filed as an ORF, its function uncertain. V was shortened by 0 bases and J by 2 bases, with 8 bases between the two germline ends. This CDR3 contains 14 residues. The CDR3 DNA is TGTGCCAGCAGTTACTCGGCGGCTCCCTACGAGCAGTACTTC. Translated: CASSYSAAPYEQYF.

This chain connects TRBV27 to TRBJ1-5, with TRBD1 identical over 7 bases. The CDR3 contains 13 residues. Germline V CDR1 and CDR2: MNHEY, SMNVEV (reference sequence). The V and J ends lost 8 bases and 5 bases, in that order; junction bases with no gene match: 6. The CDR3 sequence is CASAYRGYQPQHF. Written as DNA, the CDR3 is TGTGCCAGCGCCTACAGGGGATATCAGCCCCAGCATTTT.

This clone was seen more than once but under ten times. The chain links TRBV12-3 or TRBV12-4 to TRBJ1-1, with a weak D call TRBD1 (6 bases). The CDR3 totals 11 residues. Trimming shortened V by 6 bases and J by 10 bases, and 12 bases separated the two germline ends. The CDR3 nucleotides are TGTGCCAGCAGACTTGGACAGCGAGCTTTCTTT. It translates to CASRLGQRAFF.

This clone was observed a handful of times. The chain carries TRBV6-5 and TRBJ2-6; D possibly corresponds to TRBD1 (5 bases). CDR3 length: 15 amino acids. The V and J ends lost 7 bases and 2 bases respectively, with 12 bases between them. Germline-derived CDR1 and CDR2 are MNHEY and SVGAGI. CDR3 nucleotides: TGTGCCAGCATCCAAAGGGGCGCTGGGGCCAACGTCCTGACTTTC. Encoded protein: CASIQRGAGANVLTF.

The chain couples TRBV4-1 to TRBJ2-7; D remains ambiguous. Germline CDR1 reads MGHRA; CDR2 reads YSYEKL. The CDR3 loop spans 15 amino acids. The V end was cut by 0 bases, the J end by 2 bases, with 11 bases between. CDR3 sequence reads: CASSQENRKAYEQYF. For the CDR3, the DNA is TGCGCCAGCAGCCAAGAAAACAGAAAAGCCTACGAGCAGTACTTC.

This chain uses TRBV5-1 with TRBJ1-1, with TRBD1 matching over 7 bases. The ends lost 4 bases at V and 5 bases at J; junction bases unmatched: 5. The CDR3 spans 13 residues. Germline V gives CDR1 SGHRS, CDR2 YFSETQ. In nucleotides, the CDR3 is TGCGCCAGCAGCATACCAGGGGGTACTGAAGCTTTCTTT. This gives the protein CASSIPGGTEAFF.

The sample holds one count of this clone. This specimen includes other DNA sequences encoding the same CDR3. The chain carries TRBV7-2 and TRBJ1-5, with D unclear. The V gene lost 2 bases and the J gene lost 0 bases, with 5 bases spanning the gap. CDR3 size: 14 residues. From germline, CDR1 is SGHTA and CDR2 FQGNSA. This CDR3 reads CASSLSSSNQPQHF. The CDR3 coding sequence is TGTGCCAGCAGCTTAAGTAGTAGCAATCAGCCCCAGCATTTT.

The CDR3 nucleotides read TGTGCCAGCAGTGAGGACGCGGGGGCACGGGAGACCCAGTACTTC. It encodes CASSEDAGARETQYF. The V call is TRBV25-1, the J call TRBJ2-5; D perhaps matches TRBD2 (7 bases). Trimming removed 3 bases from V and 5 bases from J, with 16 bases in between. The CDR3 has 15 amino acids. Germline assignment: CDR1 MGHDK and CDR2 SYGVNS.

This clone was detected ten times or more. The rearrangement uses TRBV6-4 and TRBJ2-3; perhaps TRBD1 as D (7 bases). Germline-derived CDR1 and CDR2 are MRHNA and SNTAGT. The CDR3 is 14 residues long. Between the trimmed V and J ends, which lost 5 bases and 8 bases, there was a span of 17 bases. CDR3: CASSTDRDFGTQYF. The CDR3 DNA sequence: TGTGCCAGCAGTACCGACAGGGACTTCGGTACGCAGTATTTT.

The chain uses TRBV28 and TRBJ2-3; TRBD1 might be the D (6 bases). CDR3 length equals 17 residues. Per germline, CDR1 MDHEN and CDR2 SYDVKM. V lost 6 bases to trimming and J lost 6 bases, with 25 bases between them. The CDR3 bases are TGTGCCAGCAGCTCCCAAAATACCCGTACAGGGTCGGATACGCAGTATTTT. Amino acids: CASSSQNTRTGSDTQYF. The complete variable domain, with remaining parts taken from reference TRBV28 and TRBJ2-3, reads DVKVTQSSRYLVKRTGEKVFLECVQDMDHENMFWYRQDPGLGLRLIYFSYDVKMKEKGDIPEGYSVSREKKERFSLILESASTNQTSMYLCASSSQNTRTGSDTQYFGPGTRLTVL.

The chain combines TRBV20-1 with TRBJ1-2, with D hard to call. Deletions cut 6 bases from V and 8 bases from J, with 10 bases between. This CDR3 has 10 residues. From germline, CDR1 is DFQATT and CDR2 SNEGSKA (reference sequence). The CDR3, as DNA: TGCAGTGCAATCGGAGGAGGCTACACCTTC. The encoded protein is CSAIGGGYTF.

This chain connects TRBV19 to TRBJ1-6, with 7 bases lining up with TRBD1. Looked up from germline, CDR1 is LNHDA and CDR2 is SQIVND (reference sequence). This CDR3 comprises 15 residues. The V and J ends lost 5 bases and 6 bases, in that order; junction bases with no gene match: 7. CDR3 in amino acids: CASSPGQVINSPLHF. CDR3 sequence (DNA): TGTGCCAGTAGTCCAGGACAGGTGATTAATTCACCCCTCCACTTT.

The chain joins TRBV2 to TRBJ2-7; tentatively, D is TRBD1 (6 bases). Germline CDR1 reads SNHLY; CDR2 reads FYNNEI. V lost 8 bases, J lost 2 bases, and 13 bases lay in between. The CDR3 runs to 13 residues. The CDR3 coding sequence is TGTGCCAGCCTCCGACAGGTGGCCTACGAGCAGTACTTC. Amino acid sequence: CASLRQVAYEQYF. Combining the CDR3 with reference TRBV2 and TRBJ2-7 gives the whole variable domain EPEVTQTPSHQVTQMGQEVILRCVPISNHLYFYWYRQILGQKVEFLVSFYNNEISEKSEIFDDQFSVERPDGSNFTLKIRSTKLEDSAMYFCASLRQVAYEQYFGPGTRLTVT.

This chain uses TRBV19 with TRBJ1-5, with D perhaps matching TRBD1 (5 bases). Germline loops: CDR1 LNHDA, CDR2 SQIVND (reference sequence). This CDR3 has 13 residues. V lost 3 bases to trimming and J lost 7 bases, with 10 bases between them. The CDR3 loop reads CASSMRGEQPQHF. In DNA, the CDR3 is TGTGCCAGTAGTATGCGGGGGGAGCAGCCCCAGCATTTT.

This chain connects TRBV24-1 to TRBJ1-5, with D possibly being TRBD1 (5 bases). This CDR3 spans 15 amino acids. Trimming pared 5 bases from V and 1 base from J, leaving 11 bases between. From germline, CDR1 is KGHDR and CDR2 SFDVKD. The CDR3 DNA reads TGTGCCACCAGTGCCCGGGGGTCGAGCAATCAGCCCCAGCATTTT. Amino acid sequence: CATSARGSSNQPQHF.

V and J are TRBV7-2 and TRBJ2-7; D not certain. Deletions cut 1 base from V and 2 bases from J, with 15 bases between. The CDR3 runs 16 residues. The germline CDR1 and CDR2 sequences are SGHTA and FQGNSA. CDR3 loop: CASSLGPTLTAYEQYF. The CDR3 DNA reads TGTGCCAGCAGCTTAGGTCCCACACTAACCGCCTACGAGCAGTACTTC.

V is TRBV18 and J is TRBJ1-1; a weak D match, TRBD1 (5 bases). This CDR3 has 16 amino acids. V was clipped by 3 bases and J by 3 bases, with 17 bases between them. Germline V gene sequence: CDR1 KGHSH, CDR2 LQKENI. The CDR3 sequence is CASSPSTYGGDTEAFF. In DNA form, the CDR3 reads TGTGCCAGCTCACCGTCAACGTATGGGGGGGACACTGAAGCTTTCTTT.